The TCR beta chain described here comes from a study of T cells in tuberculosis. Across the whole study: In South Africa, adults with active tuberculosis were compared with IGRA-negative and latently infected IGRA-positive adolescents. Regarding the study as a whole: Smaller alpha distances in active tuberculosis partly reflected shorter CDR3-alpha lengths.

This table comes from immunoSEQ multiplex PCR, and its TCRdb copy is limited to in-frame clones, with some not included. The repertoire holds tens of thousands of clones, more than 80% seen once, with 15% to 20% in the top ten. Germline V lookup: CDR1 SSHAT, CDR2 FNYEAQ (reference sequence). V was pared by 5 bases and J by 3 bases, with 16 bases between. The CDR3 is 15 residues long. Note on this clone: No antigen is known for it.

The clonotype originates from a donor aged 10 to 29 with latent tuberculosis or without tuberculosis infection. Some clones in this sample may be carry-over from other donors' samples. Sequencing was carried out using PBMCs. The gene calls are TRBV7-7 and TRBJ1-1, with a weak D call TRBD1 (6 bases). The CDR3 loop is CASSPGPGVDTEAFF. Written as DNA, the CDR3 is TGTGCCAGCAGCCCGGGCCCAGGGGTAGACACTGAAGCTTTCTTT. Together with reference TRBV7-7 and TRBJ1-1, the CDR3 gives the full variable domain: GAGVSQSPRYKVTKRGQDVTLRCDPISSHATLYWYQQALGQGPEFLTYFNYEAQPDKSGLPSDRFSAERPEGSISTLTIQRTEQRDSAMYRCASSPGPGVDTEAFFGQGTRLTVV.